This entry concerns a single TCR beta chain. The antigen is not known. This beta chain came through as a stray read in a library set up for alpha chains, and its size says little. This sample stems from a study of HIV-infected patients and healthy controls. Study outcomes and limitations: Compared with controls, mean Gini indices were significantly raised in HIV-infected repertoires, possibly indicating oligoclonality. Treated samples reflected only about three months of therapy, arguably too short to observe immune reconstitution. In healthy controls, MAIT alpha CDR3s were common; in HIV+ repertoires, severely depleted. Apparent post-therapy Gini recovery among HIV-infected patients was not reproduced with size-matched repertoires.

cDNA was made from about 480 ng RNA using alpha and beta constant primers. Each of the alpha and beta chains got its own library through chain-specific third strand synthesis with indices. MiXCR, applied by TCRdb to the 5' RACE reads, yields one record per CDR3 protein. In the table there are about 360 distinct CDR3 sequences, 72% of which are singletons. Antiretroviral therapy had run roughly three months, about 14 weeks, before follow-up blood collection. Whole blood was used without fractionation, so all unsorted peripheral T cells were included. The CDR3 is 14 amino acids. The germline V and J ends were trimmed by 2 bases and 0 bases, with 8 bases remaining between them. From germline, CDR1 is MNHEY and CDR2 SVGAGI.

The chain carries TRBV6-5 and TRBJ2-7; possible D gene TRBD2, 5 bases. The input for sequencing was blood, taken during antiretroviral therapy. This clonotype was sampled from an adult with HIV infection. For the CDR3, the DNA is TGTGCCAGCAGTTACAGGGAGTACTCCTACGAGCAGTACTTC. It encodes CASSYREYSYEQYF.